The 12 T cell receptor beta chains given below trace back to one sample, sequenced in a study of T-cell memory formation after mild COVID-19. TCRdb recomputed calls from the 5' RACE reads with MiXCR, one row per CDR3 protein. The sample has a few hundred thousand distinct CDR3 sequences, around 20% seen once. The sequenced sample consisted of PBMCs or a T cell subset sorted from them (not recorded which). These receptors were taken from a man in his late teens or twenties who had mild COVID-19 (a few samples of this study predate the infection). Cell type and time point are not known.

CDR3 sequence: CATIGGGEQYV. For the CDR3, the DNA is TGTGCCACCATCGGCGGGGGGGAGCAGTACGTC. This chain links TRBV27 with TRBJ2-7; 8 positions agree with TRBD2. V shed 10 bases, J shed 7 bases, and the junction held 6 bases outside the gene matches. Looked up from germline, CDR1 is MNHEY and CDR2 is SMNVEV (reference sequence). The CDR3 is made up of 11 amino acids.

The gene calls are TRBV20-1 and TRBJ2-7; 8 positions match TRBD2. The CDR3 has 13 amino acids. The germline gives CDR1 DFQATT, CDR2 SNEGSKA (reference sequence). Trimming took 6 bases from V and 0 from J; bases not matched to a gene: 4. As DNA, the CDR3 is TGCAGTGCAGATAGCGGGAACTCCTACGAGCAGTACTTC. This encodes CSADSGNSYEQYF.

The V call is TRBV6-5, the J call TRBJ1-4; possible D gene TRBD1, 5 bases. The V end lost 6 bases, the J end lost 8 bases, and 7 bases lay between the germline ends. CDR1 MNHEY and CDR2 SVGAGI come from the germline V gene. The CDR3 covers 11 residues. The CDR3, as DNA: TGTGCCAGCAGGGCAGGGGAAAAACTGTTTTTT. Its translation is CASRAGEKLFF.

The chain is built from TRBV20-1 and TRBJ1-2, with TRBD1 as a possible D gene (5 bases). Trimming stripped 6 bases from V and 8 bases from J, with 13 bases between. Germline-derived CDR1 and CDR2 are DFQATT and SNEGSKA (reference sequence). The CDR3 has 11 residues. CDR3 nucleotides: TGCAGTGCCCGCCAGGGACGCGGCTACACCTTC. Translating it yields CSARQGRGYTF.

The chain has TRBV6-6 and TRBJ2-7; D not certain. The CDR3 extends over 14 amino acids. V was clipped by 0 bases and J by 7 bases, with 13 bases between them. The V gene's germline CDR1 is MNHNY and CDR2 SVGAGI (reference sequence). In nucleotides, the CDR3 is TGTGCCAGCAGTTACTCCGCTGACTTCGGAGAGCAGTACGTC. Its translation: CASSYSADFGEQYV.

The chain recombines TRBV7-9 with TRBJ2-7, with D perhaps matching TRBD2 (5 bases). In germline, CDR1 is SEHNR, CDR2 FQNEAQ (reference sequence). Deletions cut 5 bases from V and 6 bases from J, with 14 bases between. The CDR3 length is 13 residues. CDR3 sequence: CASSRGSVGEQYV. CDR3 in DNA: TGTGCCAGCAGCCGAGGGTCTGTGGGCGAGCAGTACGTC.

V gene TRBV7-8 combines with J gene TRBJ2-3; D ambiguous. CDR1 is SGHVS and CDR2 is FQNEAQ in the germline V gene. The CDR3 has 13 residues. Trimming stripped 3 bases from V and 4 bases from J, with 8 bases between. CDR3 DNA: TGTGCCAGCAGCTTTTTTTTGTCAGATACGCAGTATTTT. Translation gives CASSFFLSDTQYF.

Only a few counts were recorded for this clonotype. The chain employs TRBV6-5 and TRBJ2-3; D possibly corresponds to TRBD2 (5 bases). This CDR3 has 17 residues. V dropped 0 bases and J dropped 6 bases, with 19 bases sitting between them. CDR1 is MNHEY, CDR2 SVGAGI, per germline. The CDR3 DNA sequence: TGTGCCAGCAGTTACTCGATAGGCCTAGCCGTGGGGGATACGCAGTATTTT. Amino acids: CASSYSIGLAVGDTQYF.

This clonotype was detected a few times. The chain combines TRBV18 with TRBJ2-2; 8 positions match TRBD1. With V trimmed by 5 bases and J by 7 bases, 6 bases remained unmatched. The CDR3 length is 14 residues. Germline V gene lookup returns CDR1 KGHSH and CDR2 LQKENI. CDR3 nucleotide sequence: TGTGCCAGCTCAGCGGACAGGGTTGTCGGGGAGCTGTTTTTT. It is translated as CASSADRVVGELFF.

A few counts support this clonotype. In nucleotides, the CDR3 is TGTGCCAGCAGCCACGGGACAGCACTGAACACTGAAGCTTTCTTT. Protein: CASSHGTALNTEAFF. The chain recombines TRBV3-1 with TRBJ1-1; 7 bases line up with TRBD1. CDR1 LGHDT and CDR2 YNNKEL come from the germline V gene (reference sequence). V gave up 3 bases and J gave up 0 bases; unmatched junction bases: 4. The CDR3 contains 15 residues. The variable domain in full, completed from reference TRBV3-1 and TRBJ1-1, reads DTAVSQTPKYLVTQMGNDKSIKCEQNLGHDTMYWYKQDSKKFLKIMFSYNNKELIINETVPNRFSPKSPDKAHLNLHINSLELGDSAVYFCASSHGTALNTEAFFGQGTRLTVV.

The V call is TRBV5-1, the J call TRBJ2-2, with a possible D match to TRBD2 (7 bases). V was pared by 6 bases and J by 0 bases, with 18 bases between. CDR3 length: 17 residues. Germline V gene data show CDR1 as SGHRS and CDR2 as YFSETQ. The CDR3 loop is CASTLSGGPPNTGELFF. DNA for the CDR3: TGCGCCAGCACCCTCTCCGGGGGGCCACCGAACACCGGGGAGCTGTTTTTT.

The rearrangement links TRBV12-3 or TRBV12-4 to TRBJ2-1, with D possibly called TRBD1 or TRBD2 (7 bases each). Trimming removed 7 bases from V and 7 bases from J, with 14 bases in between. The CDR3 loop spans 13 amino acids. The CDR3 DNA reads TGTGCCAGCACAGGGGGGGCAGCGAATGAGCAGTTCTTC. Translated: CASTGGAANEQFF.